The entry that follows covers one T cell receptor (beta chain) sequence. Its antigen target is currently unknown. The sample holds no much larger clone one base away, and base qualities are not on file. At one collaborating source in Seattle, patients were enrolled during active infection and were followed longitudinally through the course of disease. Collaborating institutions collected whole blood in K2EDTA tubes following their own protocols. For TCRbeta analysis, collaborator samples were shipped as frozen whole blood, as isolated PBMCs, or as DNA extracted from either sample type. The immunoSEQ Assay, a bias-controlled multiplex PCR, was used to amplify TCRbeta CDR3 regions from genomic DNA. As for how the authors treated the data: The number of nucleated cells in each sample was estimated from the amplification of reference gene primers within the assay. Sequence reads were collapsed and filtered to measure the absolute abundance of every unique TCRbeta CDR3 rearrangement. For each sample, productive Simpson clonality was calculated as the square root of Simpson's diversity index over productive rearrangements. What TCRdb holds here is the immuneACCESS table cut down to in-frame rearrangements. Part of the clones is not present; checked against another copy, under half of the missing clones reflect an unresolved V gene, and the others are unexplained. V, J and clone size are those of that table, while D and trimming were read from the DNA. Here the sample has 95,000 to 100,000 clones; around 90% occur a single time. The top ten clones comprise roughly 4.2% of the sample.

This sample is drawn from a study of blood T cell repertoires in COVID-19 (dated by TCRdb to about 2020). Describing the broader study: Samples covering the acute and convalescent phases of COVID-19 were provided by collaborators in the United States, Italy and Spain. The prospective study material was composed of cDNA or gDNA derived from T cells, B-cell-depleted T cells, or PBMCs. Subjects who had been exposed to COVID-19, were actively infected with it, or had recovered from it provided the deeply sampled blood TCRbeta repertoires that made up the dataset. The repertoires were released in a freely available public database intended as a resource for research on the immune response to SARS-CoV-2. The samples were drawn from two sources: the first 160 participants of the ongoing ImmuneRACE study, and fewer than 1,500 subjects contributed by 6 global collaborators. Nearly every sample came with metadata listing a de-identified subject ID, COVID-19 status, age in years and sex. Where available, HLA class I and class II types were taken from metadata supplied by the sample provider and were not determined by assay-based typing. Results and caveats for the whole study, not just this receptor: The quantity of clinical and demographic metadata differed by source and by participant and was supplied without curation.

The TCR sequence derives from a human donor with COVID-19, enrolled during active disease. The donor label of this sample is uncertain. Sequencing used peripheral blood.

The CDR3 here reads CTVQSWGVEQYF. The DNA is TGCACCGTGCAGAGCTGGGGAGTCGAGCAGTACTTC. Recombination joined TRBV29-1 with TRBJ2-7; a tentative D match to TRBD2 spans 5 bases. The cysteine opens and the phenylalanine closes a CDR3 of 12 amino acids. Only the CDR3 DNA is retained, 36 bases long and in frame from the first base. The germline V gene provides CDR1 SQVTM and CDR2 ANQGSEA.